This TCR beta chain was identified in a study of T cells after somatic rescue of genetic block (dated by TCRdb to the early 2020s). As for the study more broadly: What the study looked at was long-term robustness, specifically in a T-cell system that came about through somatic rescue of a genetic block in T-cell development.

The library came from the immunoSEQ multiplex PCR assay. In its TCRdb copy, this immuneACCESS table keeps in-frame sequences only and misses some clones. Where compared with another copy, unresolved V genes explain less than half of these, and the others have no known cause. Here the sample has 110,000 or so clones; 75% to 95% occur a single time. In total, the top ten clones hold about 1.5% of the sample. Details on this clone: Its antigen remains undetermined. Per-nucleotide qualities are absent, and no much larger clonotype sits a single base away.

Reading the germline V gene gives CDR1 SGHNT and CDR2 YENEEA. Trimming at the junction amounts to 1 base on V and 7 bases on J, and the germline ends lie 10 bases apart. Including the terminal cysteine and phenylalanine, the CDR3 comprises 13 residues. Only the CDR3 part of the read is kept: 39 bases, read in frame from the first base. Material: peripheral blood mononuclear cells (PBMCs). This TCR was recovered from a woman between 18 and 29 years old. This sequence uses TRBV11-3 and TRBJ1-2; tentative D gene TRBD1, with 6 bases matching. The CDR3 protein is CASSLGGRGGYTF. At the DNA level, the sequence is TGTGCCAGCAGCTTAGGGGGGCGAGGTGGCTACACCTTC. When the CDR3 is completed using the reference TRBV11-3 and TRBJ1-2 genes on either side, the full variable domain is EAGVVQSPRYKIIEKKQPVAFWCNPISGHNTLYWYLQNLGQGPELLIRYENEEAVDDSQLPKDRFSAERLKGVDSTLKIQPAELGDSAVYLCASSLGGRGGYTFGSGTRLTVV.